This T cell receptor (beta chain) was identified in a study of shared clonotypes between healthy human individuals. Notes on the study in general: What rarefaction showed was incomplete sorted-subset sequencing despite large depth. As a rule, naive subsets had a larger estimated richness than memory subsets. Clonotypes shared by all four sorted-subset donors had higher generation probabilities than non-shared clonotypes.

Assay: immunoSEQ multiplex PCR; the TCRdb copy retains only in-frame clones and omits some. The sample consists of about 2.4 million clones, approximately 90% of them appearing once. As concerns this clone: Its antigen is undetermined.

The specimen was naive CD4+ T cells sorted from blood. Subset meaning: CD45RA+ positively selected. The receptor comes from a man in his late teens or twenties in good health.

The CDR3 protein is CASSLAVGQGGNSGTEAFF. Here the CDR3 DNA reads TGTGCCAGCAGCTTAGCGGTAGGCCAAGGGGGCAATAGTGGGACTGAAGCTTTCTTT. The chain combines TRBV7-6 with TRBJ1-1, with 7 bases matching TRBD1. Germline V lookup: CDR1 SGHVS, CDR2 FNYEAQ. The CDR3 is 19 amino acids. After removal of 0 bases from V and 5 bases from J, the junction contained 18 bases not matched to a gene. Full variable domain (remainder filled in from reference TRBV7-6 and TRBJ1-1): GAGVSQSPRYKVTKRGQDVALRCDPISGHVSLYWYRQALGQGPEFLTYFNYEAQQDKSGLPNDRFSAERPEGSISTLTIQRTEQRDSAMYRCASSLAVGQGGNSGTEAFFGQGTRLTVV.